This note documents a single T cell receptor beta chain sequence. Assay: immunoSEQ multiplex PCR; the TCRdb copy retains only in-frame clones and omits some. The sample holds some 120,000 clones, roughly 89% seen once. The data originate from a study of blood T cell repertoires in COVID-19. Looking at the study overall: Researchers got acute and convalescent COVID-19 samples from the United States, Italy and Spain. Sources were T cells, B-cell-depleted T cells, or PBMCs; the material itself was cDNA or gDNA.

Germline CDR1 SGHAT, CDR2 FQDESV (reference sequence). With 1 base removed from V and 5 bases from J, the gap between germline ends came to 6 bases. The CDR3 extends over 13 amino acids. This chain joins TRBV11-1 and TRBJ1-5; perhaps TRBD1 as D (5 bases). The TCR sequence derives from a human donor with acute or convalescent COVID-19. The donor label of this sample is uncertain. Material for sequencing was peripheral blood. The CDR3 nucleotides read TGTGCCAGCAGCTTAGACAGGTATCAGCCCCAGCATTTT. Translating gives CASSLDRYQPQHF.